The clone carrying this TCR beta chain came up many times. These data belong to a study of T cells in Graves' hyperthyroidism and ophthalmopathy. Amplification yielded TCR beta CDR3 regions, with RNA transcripts as the source. RT-PCR in the first round (using the HTBI primer set) targeted the TCR CDR3. TCRdb re-called the multiplex PCR reads with MiXCR, one entry per CDR3 protein. Of roughly 380,000 distinct CDR3 sequences listed, about 15% are singletons. This CDR3 contains 14 residues. Per the germline V gene, CDR1 is SNHLY and CDR2 is FYNNEI. V lost 4 bases, J lost 8 bases, and 15 bases lay in between. From 9 to 10 ml of fresh peripheral blood, PBMCs were isolated.

The chain employs TRBV2 and TRBJ2-1; tentatively, D is TRBD2 (6 bases). Sample: blood. The sequence derives from a woman aged 55-70 years with Graves' hyperthyroidism. The CDR3 bases are TGTGCCAGCAGTGTTGTGTGGGGGGAGGATGAGCAGTTCTTC. It codes for CASSVVWGEDEQFF.